The 10 T cell receptor beta chains below all came from one sample that was sequenced in a study of blood T cell repertoires in COVID-19. Clones were sequenced by immunoSEQ multiplex PCR, and TCRdb holds only the in-frame ones, with some missing. Of about 330,000 clones listed, approximately 85% were seen once; the top ten hold around 7.2%. The material sequenced was peripheral blood. The receptors stem from a human donor in a cohort sampled during active COVID-19.

The rearrangement uses TRBV5-1 and TRBJ2-3; 9 bases agree with TRBD1. The V gene end was trimmed by 6 bases and the J gene end by 9 bases; junction bases not matched to a gene: 20. This CDR3 comprises 17 residues. Germline values: CDR1 SGHRS, CDR2 YFSETQ. The CDR3 sequence is CASKRATGGGDVITQYF. In DNA, the CDR3 is TGCGCCAGCAAACGGGCAACAGGGGGCGGAGACGTGATAACGCAGTATTTT.

This chain joins TRBV5-1 and TRBJ2-5; the match to TRBD1 covers 8 bases. Germline-derived CDR1 and CDR2 are SGHRS and YFSETQ. V lost 4 bases to trimming and J lost 1 base; unmatched junction nucleotides: 9. The CDR3 consists of 16 residues. The CDR3 DNA reads as TGCGCCAGCAGCCAAAACCCTACAGGGGGCCAAGAGACCCAGTACTTC. It is translated as CASSQNPTGGQETQYF.

The chain uses TRBV30 and TRBJ2-3; 8 bases align to TRBD2. V lost 0 bases to trimming and J lost 1 base; unmatched junction nucleotides: 3. The CDR3 is 15 residues long. CDR1 GTSNPN and CDR2 SVGIG come from the germline V gene (reference sequence). CDR3 sequence reads: CAWSVEAGGTDTQYF. In nucleotides, the CDR3 is TGTGCCTGGAGTGTAGAAGCGGGGGGCACAGATACGCAGTATTTT.

The chain employs TRBV13 and TRBJ1-1, with 8 nucleotides matching TRBD1. Germline V gene sequence: CDR1 PRHDT, CDR2 FYEKMQ (reference sequence). The CDR3 spans 15 residues. J lost 4 bases, V lost 4 bases, and 8 bases had no gene match. CDR3 residues: CASSSQQGGGTEAFF. DNA of the CDR3: TGTGCCAGCAGCTCGCAACAGGGGGGTGGCACTGAAGCTTTCTTT.

V usage is TRBV6-5 and J usage is TRBJ1-2; D might be TRBD1 (5 bases). The germline V gene encodes CDR1 MNHEY and CDR2 SVGAGI. V was shortened by 7 bases and J by 2 bases, with 14 bases between the two germline ends. The CDR3 consists of 14 residues. In DNA form, the CDR3 reads TGTGCCAGCACCTCCCCGGGACTAAACTATGGCTACACCTTC. Amino acids: CASTSPGLNYGYTF.

This clone has a handful of counts. CDR3 protein: CASSAGTGLSYEQYF. The CDR3 DNA follows: TGTGCCAGCAGCGCCGGGACAGGGCTCTCCTACGAGCAGTACTTC. This rearrangement joins TRBV7-9 to TRBJ2-7; 9 bases are a match to TRBD1. The CDR3 covers 15 residues. Germline values: CDR1 SEHNR, CDR2 FQNEAQ (reference sequence). Germline trimming cut 5 bases from V and 0 bases from J; bases unmatched to any gene: 5.

The chain carries TRBV5-1 and TRBJ2-3, with a possible D match to TRBD2 (6 bases). Deletions cut 1 base from V and 2 bases from J, with 8 bases between. CDR1 SGHRS and CDR2 YFSETQ come from the germline V gene. This CDR3 region has 14 residues. CDR3 in DNA: TGCGCCAGCAGCTTGAGGCGGGACACAGATACGCAGTATTTT. This codes for CASSLRRDTDTQYF.

This rearrangement joins TRBV6-5 to TRBJ1-5, with D unresolved. CDR1 and CDR2 (germline): MNHEY, SVGAGI. The V end was cut by 2 bases, the J end by 9 bases, with 11 bases between. CDR3 length: 13 residues. As DNA, the CDR3 is TGTGCCAGCAGTTACGCGGGATCTAGGCCCCAGCATTTT. Protein product: CASSYAGSRPQHF.

The rearrangement joins TRBV7-9 to TRBJ1-5, with D perhaps TRBD1 (6 bases). Deletions cut 5 bases from V and 8 bases from J, with 16 bases between. Germline-derived CDR1 and CDR2 are SEHNR and FQNEAQ (reference sequence). The CDR3 runs to 14 residues. The CDR3 DNA sequence: TGTGCCAGCAGCGCCCCGGGGGGGGCTAAGCCCCAGCATTTT. Translated, it gives CASSAPGGAKPQHF.

The gene calls are TRBV2 and TRBJ2-3; D might be TRBD1 (6 bases). The CDR3 totals 16 residues. Looked up from germline, CDR1 is SNHLY and CDR2 is FYNNEI. V lost 4 bases to trimming and J lost 5 bases, with 19 bases between them. The CDR3 spells CASSGVQGSFIDTQYF. The CDR3 nucleotides read TGTGCCAGCAGTGGAGTACAGGGATCTTTCATAGATACGCAGTATTTT.